What follows is one T cell receptor (beta chain) and its context. Authors' data handling: From reference gene primer amplification, estimates of nucleated cell counts were derived. Clones were read by immunoSEQ multiplex PCR, and TCRdb kept only the in-frame ones, dropping some. The V and J calls and clone size were taken over from that table, and D and trimming were inferred from the DNA. Of 130,000 or so clones listed, over 60% are singletons. This sample is drawn from a study of blood T cell repertoires in COVID-19. Study-wide context: From the United States, Italy and Spain came samples of acute and convalescent COVID-19. PBMCs, B-cell-depleted T cells, or T cells were the source of the cDNA or gDNA that made up the material.

Deletions cut 1 base from V and 8 bases from J, with 6 bases between. Germline lookup yields CDR1 SEHNR and CDR2 FQNEAQ (reference sequence). The CDR3 is 13 residues long. Sequencing was carried out using peripheral blood. The V call is TRBV7-9, the J call TRBJ1-6; no clear D. The TCR was taken from a man between 50 and 59 years old with acute or convalescent COVID-19. CDR3 in DNA: TGTGCCAGCAGCTTAGTAAGCGATTCACCCCTCCACTTT. It is translated as CASSLVSDSPLHF.